The clone carrying this TCR beta chain was picked up a small number of times. Its specificity is not known. This record belongs to a study of T cells after yellow fever vaccination. Points from the study as a whole: A limited proportion of clonotypes was detected within both the CD4 and CD8 compartments.

TCRdb re-derived calls from the 5' RACE reads in MiXCR, one entry per CDR3 protein. The table records 130,000 or so distinct CDR3 sequences, 12% to 15% of them present only once. The V and J ends lost 5 bases and 3 bases respectively, with 5 bases between them. Germline loops: CDR1 SGHAT, CDR2 FQNNGV. The CDR3 runs to 12 residues. The material was CD8+ T cells sorted from PBMCs, obtained 5 days after the yellow fever booster vaccination. The J gene is TRBJ1-3, the V gene TRBV11-2; D call uncertain. This TCR came from a man aged 18 to 35 who received the YFV17D yellow fever vaccine. In DNA, the CDR3 is TGTGCCAGCAGCCCCTATGGAAACACCATATATTTT. Protein sequence: CASSPYGNTIYF. The full variable domain, rest sourced from reference TRBV11-2 and TRBJ1-3, is EAGVAQSPRYKIIEKRQSVAFWCNPISGHATLYWYQQILGQGPKLLIQFQNNGVVDDSQLPKDRFSAERLKGVDSTLKIQPAKLEDSAVYLCASSPYGNTIYFGEGSWLTVV.